These 21 T cell receptor beta chains share one sample of origin, sequenced in a study of blood T cell repertoires in COVID-19. Libraries were prepared by immunoSEQ multiplex PCR; TCRdb keeps only in-frame clonotypes and omits some of them. The sample has approximately 190,000 clones, roughly 80% seen once; the top ten hold around 7%. Sample: PBMCs or T cells enriched from blood (not recorded which). The receptors were sampled from a man in his forties who had recovered from COVID-19.

This rearrangement joins TRBV6-5 to TRBJ1-1; 10 bases are a match to TRBD1. CDR3 length equals 15 residues. Germline V gene sequence: CDR1 MNHEY, CDR2 SVGAGI. With V trimmed by 5 bases and J by 4 bases, 7 bases remained unmatched. CDR3 sequence (DNA): TGTGCCAGCAGTACCCCCGGGGACAGGGGCACTGAAGCTTTCTTT. Translation: CASSTPGDRGTEAFF.

The chain combines TRBV7-8 with TRBJ1-2; no definite D call. The CDR3 runs 13 residues. Trimming took 1 base from V and 4 from J, leaving 7 bases between them. Germline V lookup: CDR1 SGHVS, CDR2 FQNEAQ. The CDR3 nucleotides read TGTGCCAGCAGCTTAGACGTACTCTATGGCTACACCTTC. Its protein is CASSLDVLYGYTF.

The J gene is TRBJ1-3, the V gene TRBV7-8; D is possibly TRBD1 (6 bases). CDR3 length equals 18 residues. Trimming cost V 5 bases and J 1 base, with 21 bases left between them. CDR1 SGHVS and CDR2 FQNEAQ come from the germline V gene. The CDR3 region is CASSPSATSGTSGNTIYF. The CDR3 DNA reads TGTGCCAGCAGCCCCTCGGCGACGAGCGGGACATCTGGAAACACCATATATTTT.

V usage is TRBV6-5 and J usage is TRBJ2-2; 7 positions agree with TRBD2. This CDR3 is 15 amino acids long. Unmatched junction bases numbered 5, after V lost 5 bases and J lost 2 bases. Per the germline V gene, CDR1 is MNHEY and CDR2 is SVGAGI. CDR3 nucleotides: TGTGCCAGCAGTCGGCGGGGGATCAACACCGGGGAGCTGTTTTTT. Amino acids: CASSRRGINTGELFF.

The chain employs TRBV5-1 and TRBJ1-2; 7 bases are a match to TRBD1. J lost 2 bases, V lost 7 bases, and 2 bases had no gene match. The germline gives CDR1 SGHRS, CDR2 YFSETQ. The CDR3 consists of 12 residues. CDR3 nucleotide sequence: TGCGCCAGCGGGGGACAGAACTATGGCTACACCTTC. This translates into CASGGQNYGYTF.

V is TRBV3-1 (or the pseudogene TRBV3-2) and J is TRBJ1-1; D may be TRBD1 (6 bases). V was pared by 1 base and J by 7 bases, with 13 bases between. This CDR3 spans 14 amino acids. Per the germline V gene, CDR1 is LGHDT and CDR2 is YNNKEL (reference sequence). The CDR3 sequence: CASSQAARTVEAFF. Here the CDR3 DNA reads TGTGCCAGCAGCCAAGCGGCAAGGACAGTTGAAGCTTTCTTT.

This clone was counted a few times. The V call is TRBV11-2, the J call TRBJ1-1; 7 nucleotides align to TRBD1. V was pared by 3 bases and J by 3 bases, with 4 bases of the junction left unmatched. Germline loops: CDR1 SGHAT, CDR2 FQNNGV. This CDR3 is built from 14 residues. In nucleotides, the CDR3 is TGTGCCAGCAGCTTTAGGGGGCCGGACACTGAAGCTTTCTTT. It translates to CASSFRGPDTEAFF.

V gene TRBV6-1 combines with J gene TRBJ2-6; D unclear. V gave up 4 bases and J gave up 2 bases, with 12 bases separating them. There are 16 residues in the CDR3. Germline V gene lookup returns CDR1 MNHNS and CDR2 SASEGT. CDR3 residues: CASSGPRSPGANVLTF. Here the CDR3 DNA reads TGTGCCAGCAGTGGCCCAAGGAGTCCTGGGGCCAACGTCCTGACTTTC.

The genes are TRBV5-1 and TRBJ1-1; D not certain. The CDR3 totals 12 residues. The V end was cut by 5 bases, the J end by 3 bases, with 8 bases between. Germline V CDR1 and CDR2: SGHRS, YFSETQ. CDR3 coding DNA: TGCGCCAGCAGGCAGGATCACACTGAAGCTTTCTTT. Its translation: CASRQDHTEAFF. The full variable domain, rest sourced from reference TRBV5-1 and TRBJ1-1, is KAGVTQTPRYLIKTRGQQVTLSCSPISGHRSVSWYQQTPGQGLQFLFEYFSETQRNKGNFPGRFSGRQFSNSRSEMNVSTLELGDSALYLCASRQDHTEAFFGQGTRLTVV.

This chain connects TRBV7-2 to TRBJ2-6, with 7 bases identical to TRBD2. This CDR3 region has 16 residues. From germline, CDR1 is SGHTA and CDR2 FQGNSA. V lost 6 bases to trimming and J lost 1 base; unmatched junction nucleotides: 6. The CDR3 bases are TGTGCCAGCAGAAGCGGGGCCGGTTCTGGGGCCAACGTCCTGACTTTC. Residues: CASRSGAGSGANVLTF.

V gene TRBV10-3 combines with J gene TRBJ1-1, with D uncertain. The CDR3 is 13 residues long. V lost 2 bases and J lost 5, with 9 bases in between. In germline, CDR1 is ENHRY, CDR2 SYGVKD. CDR3 in amino acids: CAISEVKRTEAFF. Written as DNA, the CDR3 is TGTGCCATCAGTGAGGTAAAGAGGACTGAAGCTTTCTTT.

This clone was picked up one time. The J gene is TRBJ1-2, the V gene TRBV29-1; 7 nucleotides align to TRBD1. V shed 8 bases and J 2 bases; nucleotides not matched to a gene: 5. CDR1 is SQVTM, CDR2 ANQGSEA, per germline. This CDR3 has 12 residues. CDR3 bases: TGCAGCACCTCGACAGGGAACTATGGCTACACCTTC. It codes for CSTSTGNYGYTF.

The chain carries TRBV7-2 and TRBJ1-4, with 8 bases lining up with TRBD1. Germline CDR1 is SGHTA and CDR2 is FQGNSA. The V and J ends lost 5 bases and 4 bases, in that order; junction bases with no gene match: 6. This CDR3 has 15 amino acids. The CDR3 DNA reads as TGTGCCAGCAGCCTCCAGACAGGGGTTAATGAAAAACTGTTTTTT. Translating it yields CASSLQTGVNEKLFF.

The gene calls are TRBV28 and TRBJ1-1; TRBD1 aligns across 7 bases. The germline gives CDR1 MDHEN, CDR2 SYDVKM. The CDR3 totals 15 residues. Trimming at V came to 6 bases and at J to 1 base, leaving 8 bases not matched to a gene. CDR3 protein: CASSFTGAPNTEAFF. As DNA, the CDR3 is TGTGCCAGCAGCTTTACAGGGGCCCCGAACACTGAAGCTTTCTTT.

Comment on this clone: Other DNA sequences in the sample encode the same CDR3. The CDR3 bases are TGCGCCAGCAGCTTGGGGGACAGGGAAGCTTTCTTT. Amino acids: CASSLGDREAFF. The chain combines TRBV5-1 with TRBJ1-1, with TRBD1 matching over 8 bases. The V segment lost 0 bases and the J segment 8 bases; nucleotides outside the gene matches: 0. Germline CDR1 and CDR2: SGHRS and YFSETQ. The length of the CDR3 is 12 residues.

The chain joins TRBV15 to TRBJ1-3; no clear D. V lost 8 bases and J lost 2, with 7 bases in between. The germline V gene encodes CDR1 LNHNV and CDR2 YYDKDF (reference sequence). The CDR3 is 12 amino acids. This chain's CDR3 is CATGGAGNTIYF. The CDR3, as DNA: TGTGCCACCGGAGGCGCTGGAAACACCATATATTTT.

The rearrangement uses TRBV30 and TRBJ2-5; D may be TRBD2 (6 bases). There are 11 residues in the CDR3. Germline V gene sequence: CDR1 GTSNPN, CDR2 SVGIG (reference sequence). V was shortened by 4 bases and J by 5 bases, with 8 bases between the two germline ends. CDR3 coding DNA: TGTGCCTGGACGGGGGTGGAGACCCAGTACTTC. Amino acids: CAWTGVETQYF.

The chain employs TRBV5-1 and TRBJ1-1, with D perhaps matching TRBD1 (5 bases). Trimming pared 3 bases from V and 5 bases from J, leaving 14 bases between. This CDR3 region has 14 residues. Germline assignment: CDR1 SGHRS and CDR2 YFSETQ. The CDR3 reads CASSSTDSGTEAFF. For the CDR3, the DNA is TGCGCCAGCAGCTCTACTGACAGTGGGACTGAAGCTTTCTTT.

This chain links TRBV18 with TRBJ1-1; the D is unclear. The CDR3 is 14 amino acids. V was shortened by 5 bases and J by 3 bases, with 13 bases between the two germline ends. The germline CDR1 and CDR2 sequences are KGHSH and LQKENI. CDR3 sequence (DNA): TGTGCCAGCTCAACTACACCCGGGGACACTGAAGCTTTCTTT. This gives the protein CASSTTPGDTEAFF.

This clone has only a few counts. V gene TRBV5-6 combines with J gene TRBJ2-5, with D possibly matching TRBD2 (6 bases). Trimming cost V 4 bases and J 4 bases, with 14 bases left between them. The germline CDR1 and CDR2 sequences are SGHDT and YYEEEE. The CDR3 has 14 amino acids. The CDR3, as DNA: TGTGCCAGCAGCCCCCTGGGGGGTGGAGAGACCCAGTACTTC. Translating it yields CASSPLGGGETQYF.

V gene TRBV5-8 combines with J gene TRBJ1-2, with a possible D match to TRBD1 (5 bases). CDR3 length equals 14 residues. V was shortened by 4 bases and J by 6 bases, with 16 bases between the two germline ends. CDR1 is SGHTS, CDR2 YDEGEE, per germline. The CDR3 loop reads CASSRTRVGDGYTF. In DNA, the CDR3 is TGTGCCAGCAGCCGGACCAGGGTAGGGGATGGCTACACCTTC.